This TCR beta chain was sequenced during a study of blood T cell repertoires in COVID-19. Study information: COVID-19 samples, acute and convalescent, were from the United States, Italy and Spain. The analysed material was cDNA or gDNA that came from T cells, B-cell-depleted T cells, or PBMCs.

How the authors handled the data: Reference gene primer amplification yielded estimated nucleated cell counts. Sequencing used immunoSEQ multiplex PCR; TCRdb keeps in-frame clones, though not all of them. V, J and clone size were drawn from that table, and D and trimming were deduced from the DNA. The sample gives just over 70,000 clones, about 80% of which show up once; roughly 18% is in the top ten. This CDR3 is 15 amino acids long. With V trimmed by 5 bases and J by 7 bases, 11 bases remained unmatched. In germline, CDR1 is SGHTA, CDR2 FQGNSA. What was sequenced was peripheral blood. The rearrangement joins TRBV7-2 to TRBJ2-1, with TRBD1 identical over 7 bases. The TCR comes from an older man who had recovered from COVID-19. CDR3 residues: CASSLIQGPANEQFF. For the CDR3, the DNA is TGTGCCAGCAGCCTCATACAGGGGCCGGCAAATGAGCAGTTCTTC.